This T cell receptor beta chain originates from a study of beta chain features in type 1 diabetes. Study conclusions and caveats: The VDJ junctions of type 1 diabetes patients carried fewer insertions and more deletions. Comparison showed that naive, central memory and Treg TCRB repertoires appeared more similar among patients than among healthy donors.

On this clone itself: Antigen unknown.

Every isolated RNA sample was fully reverse transcribed, so sequencing captured expressed TCRB transcripts. Sequencing was performed with immunoSEQ multiplex PCR; in TCRdb, only in-frame clones are kept and a portion is missing. Of 140,000 or so clones in the sample, roughly 10% were seen once. Blood was collected once per donor into heparin, averaging about 110 mL. Via CD45RO/CCR7/CD25/CD127/CD95/CD27, cells of the CD4+ naive, central memory, regulatory and stem cell-like memory subsets were sorted. The CDR3 is 15 residues long. Per germline, CDR1 SGDLS and CDR2 YYNGEE. Trimming removed 4 bases from V and 7 bases from J, with 15 bases in between.

This clonotype was sampled from a man younger than 30 in good health. The chain links TRBV9 to TRBJ1-6, with a weak D call TRBD1 (5 bases). The sequenced sample was naive CD4+ T cells from blood. CDR3 coding DNA: TGTGCCAGCAGCCCAGGACGGTGGGGCAATTCACCCCTCCACTTT. Protein sequence: CASSPGRWGNSPLHF. The full variable domain, with the rest looked up from reference TRBV9 and TRBJ1-6, is DSGVTQTPKHLITATGQRVTLRCSPRSGDLSVYWYQQSLDQGLQFLIQYYNGEERAKGNILERFSAQQFPDLHSELNLSSLELGDSALYFCASSPGRWGNSPLHFGNGTRLTVT.